The 32 T cell receptor beta chains listed next were all sequenced from one sample in a study of CD8+CD57+ T cells in acquired aplastic anemia. Sequencing involved patients with CD8+CD57+ cell expansion previously shown by flow cytometry. Template material for TCR beta VDJ and CDR3 profiling consisted of genomic DNA. TCRdb fed the reads into MiXCR, producing one record per CDR3 protein. This sample has roughly 260,000 distinct CDR3 sequences, with 40% to 50% found just once. The source material was sorted CD4+, CD8+, or CD8+CD57+ T cells (not recorded which) from PBMCs. The receptors were sampled from a human donor with aplastic anemia.

The chain employs TRBV20-1 and TRBJ1-2; D is possibly TRBD1 (6 bases). Germline V gives CDR1 DFQATT, CDR2 SNEGSKA (reference sequence). This CDR3 has 13 residues. Between the trimmed V and J ends, which lost 0 bases and 8 bases, there was a span of 13 bases. The CDR3 DNA reads as TGCAGTGCTAGAGAATCAGGGGTGGGGGGCTACACCTTC. Translating it yields CSARESGVGGYTF.

This clonotype was found many times. The chain has TRBV24-1 and TRBJ2-2; D unresolved. The CDR3 contains 20 residues. The germline V gene has CDR1 KGHDR and CDR2 SFDVKD. Trimming removed 5 bases from V and 3 bases from J, with 27 bases in between. The DNA for the CDR3 is TGTGCCACCAGTGGCCCAAAAGGTGGTCCCTACGGTGGGCACACCGGGGAGCTGTTTTTT. This sequence encodes CATSGPKGGPYGGHTGELFF.

The V and J genes are TRBV7-9 and TRBJ1-2; D remains ambiguous. Trimming shortened V by 5 bases and J by 3 bases, and 19 bases separated the two germline ends. Germline V CDR1 and CDR2: SEHNR, FQNEAQ (reference sequence). This CDR3 has 16 residues. Here the CDR3 reads CASSRGVQKRDYGYTF. CDR3 nucleotide sequence: TGTGCCAGCAGCAGAGGAGTACAGAAGAGAGACTATGGCTACACCTTC. The variable domain in full, with the rest retrieved from reference TRBV7-9 and TRBJ1-2, is DTGVSQNPRHKITKRGQNVTFRCDPISEHNRLYWYRQTLGQGPEFLTYFQNEAQLEKSRLLSDRFSAERPKGSFSTLEIQRTEQGDSAMYLCASSRGVQKRDYGYTFGSGTRLTVV.

The CDR3 protein is CASTIEGPADTQYF. The CDR3 bases are TGTGCCAGCACCATAGAGGGTCCGGCAGATACGCAGTATTTT. V gene TRBV27 combines with J gene TRBJ2-3; D might be TRBD2 (5 bases). Germline V gene data show CDR1 as MNHEY and CDR2 as SMNVEV (reference sequence). V dropped 7 bases and J dropped 4 bases, with 15 bases sitting between them. This CDR3 comprises 14 residues.

Many counts were recorded for this clonotype. The chain has TRBV24-1 and TRBJ2-1; TRBD1 aligns across 7 bases. From germline, CDR1 is KGHDR and CDR2 SFDVKD. CDR3 length equals 16 residues. V was pared by 4 bases and J by 7 bases, with 12 bases of the junction left unmatched. CDR3 amino acids: CATSDLGTEKNNEQFF. DNA for the CDR3: TGTGCCACCAGTGACCTAGGGACAGAGAAAAATAATGAGCAGTTCTTC.

The V and J genes are TRBV24-1 and TRBJ2-3; 7 bases fit TRBD2. CDR1 and CDR2 from the germline V gene are KGHDR and SFDVKD. The V gene end was trimmed by 3 bases and the J gene end by 0 bases; junction bases not matched to a gene: 11. This CDR3 region has 18 residues. The CDR3 reads CATSDIVPGGASTDTQYF. DNA of the CDR3: TGTGCCACCAGTGATATTGTGCCGGGAGGAGCTAGCACAGATACGCAGTATTTT.

A word on this clonotype: A much larger clone is a single base away; this may be a read error. The chain couples TRBV9 to TRBJ2-7; D might be TRBD2 (5 bases). Germline V gene sequence: CDR1 SGDLS, CDR2 YYNGEE. The CDR3 spans 15 residues. The chain's CDR3 is CASNVDGIPGYEQYF. The CDR3 DNA is TGTGCCAGCAACGTAGACGGGATCCCGGGCTACGAGCAGTACTTC.

The rearrangement links TRBV6-1 to TRBJ1-1; 7 nucleotides agree with TRBD1. Germline V CDR1 and CDR2: MNHNS, SASEGT. This CDR3 is 13 amino acids long. V lost 6 bases, J lost 5 bases, and 6 bases stayed unmatched. The CDR3 sequence is CASSEETGTEAFF. In DNA form, the CDR3 reads TGTGCCAGCAGCGAGGAGACAGGGACTGAAGCTTTCTTT.

This chain joins TRBV24-1 and TRBJ2-3; D call uncertain. V was cut by 5 bases and J by 2 bases, with 10 bases left in between. CDR1 is KGHDR and CDR2 is SFDVKD in the germline V gene. The CDR3 is 14 amino acids. Written as DNA, the CDR3 is TGTGCCACCAGTGGTCTGGCGACCACAGATACGCAGTATTTT. Residues: CATSGLATTDTQYF.

V gene TRBV6-1 combines with J gene TRBJ2-1; TRBD2 matches at 7 bases. This CDR3 has 14 residues. Germline trimming cut 5 bases from V and 7 bases from J; bases unmatched to any gene: 8. Per the germline V gene, CDR1 is MNHNS and CDR2 is SASEGT. The CDR3 DNA reads as TGTGCCAGCAGTTCGAGGAAGGGAGGGAATGAGCAGTTCTTC. It specifies CASSSRKGGNEQFF.

The chain recombines TRBV7-9 with TRBJ2-1; 9 nucleotides agree with TRBD2. The V gene end was trimmed by 6 bases and the J gene end by 0 bases; junction bases not matched to a gene: 6. Germline CDR1 reads SEHNR; CDR2 reads FQNEAQ (reference sequence). The CDR3 length is 16 residues. The CDR3 here is CASRPLAGSSYNEQFF. CDR3 nucleotides: TGTGCCAGCAGACCGCTAGCGGGAAGCTCCTACAATGAGCAGTTCTTC.

V is TRBV2 and J is TRBJ2-1; perhaps TRBD1 as D (6 bases). Trimming stripped 8 bases from V and 7 bases from J, with 18 bases between. Per the germline V gene, CDR1 is SNHLY and CDR2 is FYNNEI. The CDR3 is made up of 14 amino acids. CDR3 sequence (DNA): TGTGCCAGCCAGGAAGGGGGTGGGGTAAATGAGCAGTTCTTC. Its translation is CASQEGGGVNEQFF.

The chain employs TRBV20-1 and TRBJ2-5, with 7 positions matching TRBD2. Trimming cost V 3 bases and J 6 bases; bases outside gene matches: 10. The CDR3 is made up of 14 amino acids. Germline V gene data show CDR1 as DFQATT and CDR2 as SNEGSKA (reference sequence). The CDR3 region has the DNA TGCAGTGCTAGCCGTGGGGGGAGGGAACAGACCCAGTACTTC. Translation: CSASRGGREQTQYF.

The table lists this clonotype with many counts. This rearrangement joins TRBV25-1 to TRBJ2-7; possibly TRBD2 for D (6 bases). The germline CDR1 and CDR2 sequences are MGHDK and SYGVNS. The V and J ends lost 2 bases and 0 bases respectively, with 14 bases between them. This CDR3 region has 16 residues. The CDR3 DNA sequence: TGTGCCAGCAGTGAAGGTTGGGGGGAGAGCTCCTACGAGCAGTACTTC. It yields the protein CASSEGWGESSYEQYF.

The chain employs TRBV7-9 and TRBJ1-2, with D possibly TRBD1 on 5 matching bases. Germline V lookup: CDR1 SEHNR, CDR2 FQNEAQ (reference sequence). The ends were cut back, 1 base at V and 5 bases at J, with 11 bases in the middle. The CDR3 has 14 residues. This CDR3 reads CASSLDAGRYGYTF. The CDR3 DNA follows: TGTGCCAGCAGCTTAGATGCAGGGCGATATGGCTACACCTTC.

This clonotype was recorded only once. The junction departs from germline at one end; a sequencing error may be responsible. The chain combines TRBV7-2 with TRBJ1-1; 10 nucleotides agree with TRBD1. This CDR3 is 14 amino acids long. The germline V gene has CDR1 SGHTA and CDR2 FQGNSA. The CDR3 region is CASSQGTGENEAFF. The CDR3 DNA is TGCGCCAGCAGCCAGGGGACAGGGGAGAATGAAGCTTTCTTT.

This clonotype was picked up many times. The J gene is TRBJ2-7, the V gene TRBV15; no definite D call. Germline CDR1 reads LNHNV; CDR2 reads YYDKDF (reference sequence). V lost 5 bases and J 2 bases, leaving 16 bases between the germline ends. The CDR3 runs to 15 residues. CDR3 sequence reads: CATSLADAPPYEQYF. CDR3 nucleotide sequence: TGTGCCACCAGCTTGGCGGACGCCCCACCCTACGAGCAGTACTTC. Drawing the rest from reference TRBV15 and TRBJ2-7, the complete variable domain is DAMVIQNPRYQVTQFGKPVTLSCSQTLNHNVMYWYQQKSSQAPKLLFHYYDKDFNNEADTPDNFQSRRPNTSFCFLDIRSPGLGDTAMYLCATSLADAPPYEQYFGPGTRLTVT.

Ten or more counts support this clonotype. This sequence joins TRBV12-3 or TRBV12-4 and TRBJ2-1; tentatively, D is TRBD1 (5 bases). This CDR3 spans 16 amino acids. Trimming took 4 bases from V and 7 from J, leaving 20 bases between them. The chain's CDR3 is CASSWTFSFLSNEQFF. The CDR3 nucleotides are TGTGCCAGCAGTTGGACATTTTCTTTTCTGTCAAATGAGCAGTTCTTC.

This sequence joins TRBV18 and TRBJ2-7; the D gene is possibly TRBD2 (6 bases). Germline V gene data show CDR1 as KGHSH and CDR2 as LQKENI. This CDR3 has 13 amino acids. Trimming took off 6 bases at V and 5 bases at J, with 14 bases between the two ends. The CDR3 loop reads CASSSRGTDEQYF. DNA for the CDR3: TGTGCCAGCTCCTCACGGGGGACCGACGAGCAGTACTTC.

This chain joins TRBV13 and TRBJ1-1; no clear D. The germline V gene has CDR1 PRHDT and CDR2 FYEKMQ (reference sequence). This CDR3 contains 13 residues. The V end lost 4 bases, the J end lost 2 bases, and 8 bases lay between the germline ends. The CDR3: CASSSALNTEAFF. CDR3 DNA: TGTGCCAGCAGCTCTGCTTTAAACACTGAAGCTTTCTTT.

V and J are TRBV28 and TRBJ1-1; a possible D gene is TRBD1 (6 bases). This CDR3 is 18 amino acids long. CDR1 and CDR2 from the germline V gene are MDHEN and SYDVKM. Trimming pared 9 bases from V and 1 base from J, leaving 27 bases between. This CDR3 reads CASRFGGSTGTWNTEAFF. Written as DNA, the CDR3 is TGTGCCAGTAGGTTTGGGGGGAGCACAGGGACCTGGAACACTGAAGCTTTCTTT.

The chain has TRBV10-1 and TRBJ2-3; D uncertain. Between the trimmed V and J ends, which lost 8 bases and 1 base, there was a span of 13 bases. Germline CDR1 WNHNN, CDR2 SYGVQD (reference sequence). The CDR3 totals 14 residues. The DNA for the CDR3 is TGCGCCAGCCTTAGGATGGGTGGCACAGATACGCAGTATTTT. Translating it yields CASLRMGGTDTQYF.

This clonotype has ten or more counts. The chain joins TRBV29-1 to TRBJ2-7; 11 nucleotides line up with TRBD1. Trimming cost V 7 bases and J 1 base; bases outside gene matches: 3. This CDR3 has 13 amino acids. CDR1 and CDR2 from the germline V gene are SQVTM and ANQGSEA. CDR3 sequence (DNA): TGCAGCGGGACAGGGGGCGATTCCTACGAGCAGTACTTC. This codes for CSGTGGDSYEQYF.

The V call is TRBV19, the J call TRBJ2-5, with 10 bases aligning to TRBD2. Germline lookup yields CDR1 LNHDA and CDR2 SQIVND (reference sequence). CDR3 length: 14 amino acids. V was pared by 5 bases and J by 4 bases, with 4 bases of the junction left unmatched. The CDR3 spells CASSERGGRETQYF. In DNA, the CDR3 is TGTGCCAGTAGTGAGCGGGGGGGCCGAGAGACCCAGTACTTC.

The genes are TRBV29-1 and TRBJ2-7; 7 positions match TRBD2. The J segment lost 6 bases and the V segment lost 4 bases, leaving 9 bases of the junction unmatched. The CDR3 sequence is 13 residues long. Per the germline V gene, CDR1 is SQVTM and CDR2 is ANQGSEA. The CDR3 loop is CSVAAGVPGEQYF. DNA of the CDR3: TGCAGCGTTGCGGCGGGGGTCCCAGGCGAGCAGTACTTC.

V usage is TRBV19 and J usage is TRBJ1-5; tentative D call: TRBD1 (5 bases). V shed 6 bases and J shed 7 bases, with 10 bases lying between them. The CDR3 sequence is 12 residues long. From germline, CDR1 is LNHDA and CDR2 SQIVND (reference sequence). The CDR3 DNA reads TGTGCCAGTAGCCTTCAGGGACAGCCCCAGCATTTT. Encoded protein: CASSLQGQPQHF.

The chain links TRBV2 to TRBJ2-7; the D gene is possibly TRBD1 (6 bases). The length of the CDR3 is 16 residues. V dropped 6 bases and J dropped 5 bases, with 23 bases sitting between them. In germline, CDR1 is SNHLY, CDR2 FYNNEI. The CDR3 reads CASSLLRGWPGDEQYV. The CDR3 bases are TGTGCCAGCAGCCTCCTCAGAGGGTGGCCAGGGGACGAGCAGTACGTC.

As to this clonotype: This may come from a read error, since a much larger clone is one base off. Without the conserved terminal phenylalanine or tryptophan, this CDR3 likely stems from a read error. This chain uses TRBV2 with TRBJ2-3, with a tentative D call TRBD2 (5 bases). CDR3 size: 13 residues. The germline gives CDR1 SNHLY, CDR2 FYNNEI. V was pared by 6 bases and J by 6 bases, with 13 bases between. The CDR3: CASRKRARDTQYL. CDR3 in DNA: TGTGCCAGCAGGAAGAGGGCTCGGGATACGCAGTATCTT.

The chain has TRBV5-1 and TRBJ1-2; D unclear. In germline, CDR1 is SGHRS, CDR2 YFSETQ. The CDR3 is 15 amino acids. Trimming left V 4 bases short and J 2 bases short, with 15 bases between. This chain's CDR3 is CASSPQRETNYGYTF. DNA of the CDR3: TGCGCCAGCAGCCCACAGCGAGAGACGAACTATGGCTACACCTTC. Looking up the rest from reference TRBV5-1 and TRBJ1-2 gives the full variable domain: KAGVTQTPRYLIKTRGQQVTLSCSPISGHRSVSWYQQTPGQGLQFLFEYFSETQRNKGNFPGRFSGRQFSNSRSEMNVSTLELGDSALYLCASSPQRETNYGYTFGSGTRLTVV.

The chain carries TRBV6-2 or TRBV6-3 and TRBJ2-2; the D gene is possibly TRBD2 (5 bases). Germline CDR1 is MNHEY and CDR2 is SVGEGT. With 11 bases removed from V and 2 bases from J, the gap between germline ends came to 21 bases. The CDR3 contains 16 residues. This CDR3 is CAGKILKGANTGELFF. Written as DNA, the CDR3 is TGTGCCGGCAAAATACTGAAGGGAGCTAACACCGGGGAGCTGTTTTTT.

This clonotype was seen repeatedly, ten times or more. The J gene is TRBJ1-5, the V gene TRBV10-2, with D uncertain. CDR1 is WSHSY, CDR2 SAAADI, per germline. V gave up 2 bases and J gave up 7 bases, with 9 bases separating them. The CDR3 runs 13 residues. CDR3 in amino acids: CASSEGRAQPQHF. In nucleotides, the CDR3 is TGCGCCAGCAGTGAGGGGAGGGCGCAGCCCCAGCATTTT.

This clonotype has at least ten counts. The rearrangement joins TRBV5-6 to TRBJ2-5; weak D call: TRBD2 (6 bases). This CDR3 is built from 13 residues. Trimming shortened V by 2 bases and J by 6 bases, and 11 bases separated the two germline ends. CDR1 and CDR2 from the germline V gene are SGHDT and YYEEEE. The CDR3 bases are TGTGCCAGCAGCTTTGCGGGGACGAAGACCCAGTACTTC. Protein: CASSFAGTKTQYF.